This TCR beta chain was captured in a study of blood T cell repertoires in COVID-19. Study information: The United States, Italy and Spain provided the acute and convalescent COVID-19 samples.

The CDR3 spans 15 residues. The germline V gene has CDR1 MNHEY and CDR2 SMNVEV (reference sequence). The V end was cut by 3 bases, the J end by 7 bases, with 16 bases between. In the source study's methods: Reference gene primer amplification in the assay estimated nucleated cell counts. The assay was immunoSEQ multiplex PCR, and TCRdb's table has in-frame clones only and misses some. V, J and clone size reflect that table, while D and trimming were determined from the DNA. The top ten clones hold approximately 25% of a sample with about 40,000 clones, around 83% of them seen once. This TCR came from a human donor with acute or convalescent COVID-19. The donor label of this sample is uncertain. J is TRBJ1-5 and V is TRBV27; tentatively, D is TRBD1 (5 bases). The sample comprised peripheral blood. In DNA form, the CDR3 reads TGTGCCAGCAGTTTTAGAGGCAGGGTCGACCAGCCCCAGCATTTT. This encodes CASSFRGRVDQPQHF.